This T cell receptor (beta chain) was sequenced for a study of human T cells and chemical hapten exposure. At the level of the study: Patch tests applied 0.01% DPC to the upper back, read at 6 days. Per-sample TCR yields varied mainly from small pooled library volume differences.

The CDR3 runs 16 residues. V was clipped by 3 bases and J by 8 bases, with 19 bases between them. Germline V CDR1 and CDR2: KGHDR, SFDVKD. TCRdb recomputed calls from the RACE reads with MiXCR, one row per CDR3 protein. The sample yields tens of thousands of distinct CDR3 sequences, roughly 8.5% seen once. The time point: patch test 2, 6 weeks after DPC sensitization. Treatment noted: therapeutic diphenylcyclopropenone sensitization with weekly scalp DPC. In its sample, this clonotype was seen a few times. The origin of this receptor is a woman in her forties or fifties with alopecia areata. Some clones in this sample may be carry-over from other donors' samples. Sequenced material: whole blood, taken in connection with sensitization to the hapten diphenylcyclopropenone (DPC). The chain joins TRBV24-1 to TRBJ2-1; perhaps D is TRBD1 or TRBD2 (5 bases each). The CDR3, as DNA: TGTGCCACCAGTGATCCTACCGGGACCCGCGCTGATGAGCAGTTCTTC. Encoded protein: CATSDPTGTRADEQFF.